Shown below are 4 T cell receptor beta chains from a single sample sequenced in a study of T cell responses to AZD1222 COVID-19 vaccine. TCRdb keeps only in-frame clones here, not all; method: immunoSEQ multiplex PCR. The sample contains 150,000 or so clones, 88% of which appear only once. This material consisted of peripheral blood, taken on day 0 of AZD1222 vaccination. The receptors here all came from an adult in good health.

The V and J genes are TRBV6-4 and TRBJ2-1; D is perhaps TRBD1 (6 bases). Looked up from germline, CDR1 is MRHNA and CDR2 is SNTAGT. The CDR3 is 15 residues long. The V end was cut by 3 bases, the J end by 0 bases, with 9 bases between. DNA for the CDR3: TGTGCCAGCAGTGATGGCAGGGGCTCCTACAATGAGCAGTTCTTC. Its translation is CASSDGRGSYNEQFF.

The chain couples TRBV4-1 to TRBJ1-2; 10 nucleotides line up with TRBD1. The CDR3 is made up of 13 amino acids. V shed 5 bases and J 7 bases; nucleotides not matched to a gene: 4. Germline CDR1 and CDR2: MGHRA and YSYEKL. CDR3 in amino acids: CASSTRTGGGYTF. CDR3 in DNA: TGCGCCAGCAGCACAAGGACAGGGGGTGGCTACACCTTC.

The V call is TRBV28, the J call TRBJ1-2, with TRBD1 matching over 8 bases. The CDR3 length is 16 residues. Germline V gene sequence: CDR1 MDHEN, CDR2 SYDVKM. J gave up 5 bases and V 5 bases, and 13 bases lay outside the gene matches. The CDR3 nucleotides are TGTGCCAGCAGTCCCTCCGGGACAGGAAATATTTATGGCTACACCTTC. Its protein is CASSPSGTGNIYGYTF.

The chain links TRBV27 to TRBJ2-7, with 12 bases that match TRBD2. Trimming cost V 5 bases and J 5 bases; bases outside gene matches: 4. The germline gives CDR1 MNHEY, CDR2 SMNVEV (reference sequence). The CDR3 runs to 14 residues. The CDR3 region has the DNA TGTGCCAGCAGTCCGACTAGCGGGAGAGACGAGCAGTACTTC. It translates to CASSPTSGRDEQYF.